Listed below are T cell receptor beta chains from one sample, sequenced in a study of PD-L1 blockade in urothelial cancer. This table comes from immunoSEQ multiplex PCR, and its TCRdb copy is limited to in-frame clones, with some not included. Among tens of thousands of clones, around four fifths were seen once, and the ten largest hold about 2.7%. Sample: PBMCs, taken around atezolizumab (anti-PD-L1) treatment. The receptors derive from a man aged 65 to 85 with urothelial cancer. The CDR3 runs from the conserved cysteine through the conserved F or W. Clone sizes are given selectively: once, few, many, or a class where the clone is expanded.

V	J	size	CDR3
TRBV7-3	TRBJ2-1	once	CASNIKGGGRETEQFF
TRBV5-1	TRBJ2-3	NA	CASSSGDGSRDTQYF
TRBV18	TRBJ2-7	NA	CASSQTGGKTYEQYF
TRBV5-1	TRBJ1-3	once	CASSLEGKTIYF
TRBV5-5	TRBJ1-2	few	CASNPELSHYGYTF
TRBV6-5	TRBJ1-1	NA	CASSYSKDRANTEAFF
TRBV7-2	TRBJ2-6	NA	CASSLGGGNGANVLTF
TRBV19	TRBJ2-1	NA	CASSIVAGGPGEQFF
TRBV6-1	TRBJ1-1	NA	CASTEQGIEAFF
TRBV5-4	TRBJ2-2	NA	CASSVQGGTGELFF
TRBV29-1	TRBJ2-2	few	CSVAGQNTGELFF
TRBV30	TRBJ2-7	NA	CAWCFKGGREQYF
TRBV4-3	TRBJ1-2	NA	CASSQMRDGVNYGYTF
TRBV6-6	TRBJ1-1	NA	CASSAEGLTEAFF
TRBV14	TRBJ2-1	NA	CASSRTSGGVYNEQFF
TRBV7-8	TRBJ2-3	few	CASRAGVTDTQYF
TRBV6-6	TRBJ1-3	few	CASSYSPTGPGNTIYF
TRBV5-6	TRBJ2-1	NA	CASSLVLAGGPGYNEQFF
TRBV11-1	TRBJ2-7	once	CASSLGRGLTYEQYF
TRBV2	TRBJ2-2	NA	CASNYGGGGELFF
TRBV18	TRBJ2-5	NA	CASSLEETQYF
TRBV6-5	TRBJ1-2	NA	CASSSSGVTGYTF
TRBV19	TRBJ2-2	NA	CASSIVRNTGELFF
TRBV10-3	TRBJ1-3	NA	CAIRPGEGAQGNTIYF
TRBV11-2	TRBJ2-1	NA	CASSPPLASYNEQFF
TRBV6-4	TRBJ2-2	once	CASSVSGTATGELFF
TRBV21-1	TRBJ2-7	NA	CASSKVKPILQTSYEQYF
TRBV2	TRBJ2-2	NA	CASALAVGDGELFF
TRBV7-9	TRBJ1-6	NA	CASKKGDSPLHF
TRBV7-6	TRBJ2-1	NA	CASSQTLSSYNEQFF
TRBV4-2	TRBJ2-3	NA	CASSSGASGGTDTQYF
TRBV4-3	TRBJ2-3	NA	CASSQAGAPGQGRDTQYF
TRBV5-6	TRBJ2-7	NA	CASSLGVQYEQYF
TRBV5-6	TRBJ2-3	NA	CASAYPGAGADTQYF
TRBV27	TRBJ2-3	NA	CASTPAGRADTQYF
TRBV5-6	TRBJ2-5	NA	CASSGALVVETQYF
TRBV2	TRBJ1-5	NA	CASSGQGGNQPQHF
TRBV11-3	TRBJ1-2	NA	CASSSNPSSGGRGGYTF
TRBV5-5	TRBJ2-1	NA	CASSLVGTLSYNEQFF
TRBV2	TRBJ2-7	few	CASSSVGGSHFYEQYF
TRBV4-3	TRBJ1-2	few	CASSQASGGKGYTF
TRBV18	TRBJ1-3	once	CASSPAREGNTIYF
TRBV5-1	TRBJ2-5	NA	CASSRNRDTETQYF
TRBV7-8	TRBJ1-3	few	CASSSPGQVRSGNTIYF
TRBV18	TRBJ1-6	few	CASSPSGQNSPLHF
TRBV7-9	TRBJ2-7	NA	CASSQRTGSSYEQYF